The clone carrying this T cell receptor beta chain has ten or more counts. Multiplex PCR relied on 32 V and 13 J primers to amplify TCR beta CDR3. Using its own MiXCR run on the multiplex PCR reads, TCRdb lists one record per CDR3 protein. The sample contains 13,000 or so distinct CDR3 sequences, 20% to 25% of which appear only once. In germline, CDR1 is MDHEN, CDR2 SYDVKM. V dropped 8 bases and J dropped 3; count of bases not matched to a gene: 4. This CDR3 is 13 amino acids long. As template, the study used bulk tumor genomic DNA at 600 ng per sample. Biopsies, several per primary tumor and spaced far apart, were collected during surgery. Their non-small cell lung cancer was newly diagnosed and untreated, and the patients underwent curative surgery. These data come from a study of immune heterogeneity within non-small cell lung tumors. As for the study in general: The composition of the tumors was several squamous cell carcinomas, some ten non-squamous carcinomas and 1 not otherwise specified.

Sequencing used lung tumor tissue. This TCR was sampled from a middle-aged man with non-small cell lung cancer. The chain combines TRBV28 with TRBJ2-3; TRBD2 matches at 8 bases. CDR3 amino acids: CASSGGPTDTQYF. The CDR3, as DNA: TGTGCCAGCTCGGGGGGGCCGACAGATACGCAGTATTTT.